Presented here are 9 T cell receptor beta chains from one specimen sequenced in a study of T cell changes during pregnancy in multiple sclerosis. Libraries were prepared by immunoSEQ multiplex PCR; TCRdb keeps only in-frame clonotypes and omits some of them. The data show around 55,000 clones, more than 80% seen once. Here the sequenced sample was CD4+ T cells from peripheral blood mononuclear cells, taken in the first trimester of pregnancy. The receptors stem from a female donor with multiple sclerosis, enrolled in a pregnancy study.

V usage is TRBV4-1 and J usage is TRBJ1-1, with TRBD1 as a possible D gene (6 bases). The germline gives CDR1 MGHRA, CDR2 YSYEKL. The CDR3 sequence is 13 residues long. V dropped 0 bases and J dropped 8 bases, with 10 bases sitting between them. The CDR3 here is CASSQDRGAEAFF. As DNA, the CDR3 is TGCGCCAGCAGCCAAGATCGGGGGGCAGAAGCTTTCTTT.

The chain carries TRBV11-2 and TRBJ2-7, with D unclear. The CDR3 is made up of 15 amino acids. Germline V CDR1 and CDR2: SGHAT, FQNNGV. V lost 5 bases and J 0 bases, leaving 14 bases between the germline ends. CDR3: CASSLYEVSSYEQYF. Here the CDR3 DNA reads TGTGCCAGCAGCCTTTATGAGGTCTCCTCCTACGAGCAGTACTTC.

The rearrangement uses TRBV27 and TRBJ2-4; 7 nucleotides line up with TRBD2. V trimming: 6 bases; J trimming: 6 bases; junction bases outside the gene matches: 8. The V gene's germline CDR1 is MNHEY and CDR2 SMNVEV (reference sequence). The CDR3 consists of 14 residues. DNA of the CDR3: TGTGCCAGCAGCGCCCTCCCGGGAGGAAACATTCAGTACTTC. Translation gives CASSALPGGNIQYF.

The chain is built from TRBV10-3 and TRBJ2-1; 11 nucleotides match TRBD2. Germline V gives CDR1 ENHRY, CDR2 SYGVKD. CDR3 length equals 15 residues. V was pared by 4 bases and J by 8 bases, with 7 bases of the junction left unmatched. The CDR3, as DNA: TGTGCCATCAGTGGGTGGCTAGCGGGAGGAGATGAGCAGTTCTTC. Translating gives CAISGWLAGGDEQFF.

CDR3 residues: CASSPDRNYGYTF. Here the CDR3 DNA reads TGCGCCAGCAGCCCCGACAGGAACTATGGCTACACCTTC. The chain employs TRBV5-1 and TRBJ1-2, with a tentative D call TRBD1 (6 bases). The length of the CDR3 is 13 residues. V dropped 4 bases and J dropped 2 bases, with 9 bases sitting between them. From germline, CDR1 is SGHRS and CDR2 YFSETQ.

This chain joins TRBV6-6 and TRBJ1-1; 9 bases line up with TRBD1. This CDR3 comprises 15 residues. V lost 5 bases, J lost 7 bases, and 11 bases stayed unmatched. Germline CDR1 MNHNY, CDR2 SVGAGI (reference sequence). In DNA form, the CDR3 reads TGTGCCAGCAGTCGAGAGACAGGGGGTAACGTTGAAGCTTTCTTT. It yields the protein CASSRETGGNVEAFF.

The chain employs TRBV7-9 and TRBJ2-3; 10 bases align to TRBD2. V trimming: 1 base; J trimming: 6 bases; junction bases outside the gene matches: 4. CDR1 is SEHNR, CDR2 FQNEAQ, per germline (reference sequence). CDR3 size: 15 residues. CDR3: CASSLGSGRSDTQYF. The CDR3 DNA follows: TGTGCCAGCAGCTTAGGTAGCGGGAGGTCGGATACGCAGTATTTT.

V usage is TRBV6-1 and J usage is TRBJ1-2; the match to TRBD1 covers 7 bases. CDR3 length: 12 residues. The trim removed 8 bases at V and 4 bases at J, leaving 4 bases unmatched. Germline loops: CDR1 MNHNS, CDR2 SASEGT. CDR3 amino acids: CASPQGGYGYTF. The DNA of the CDR3 is TGTGCCAGCCCTCAGGGGGGCTATGGCTACACCTTC.

The rearrangement uses TRBV5-1 and TRBJ1-3; 10 bases map to TRBD1. This CDR3 contains 15 residues. Germline-derived CDR1 and CDR2 are SGHRS and YFSETQ. The V segment lost 2 bases and the J segment 2 bases; nucleotides outside the gene matches: 1. Here the CDR3 DNA reads TGCGCCAGCAGCTTAGGGACAGGGGCTGGAAACACCATATATTTT. It encodes CASSLGTGAGNTIYF.